The T cell receptor (beta chain) described here comes from a study of T cells in Graves' hyperthyroidism and ophthalmopathy. This CDR3 contains 14 residues. CDR1 and CDR2 from the germline V gene are MDHEN and SYDVKM. V lost 6 bases to trimming and J lost 3 bases, with 9 bases between them. The CDR3 regions of TCR beta were amplified from RNA transcripts. TCR CDR3 regions were first amplified by RT-PCR with HTBI primers. In TCRdb, the multiplex PCR reads were re-called with MiXCR into one record per CDR3 protein. The repertoire consists of roughly 290,000 distinct CDR3 sequences, with 13% occurring once and the leading ten covering 7.8%. This clonotype was detected ten times or more. This sample holds PBMCs from roughly 10 ml fresh peripheral blood.

The TCR was taken from a woman in her thirties with Graves' hyperthyroidism that later progressed to Graves' ophthalmopathy. What was sequenced was blood. The chain combines TRBV28 with TRBJ1-6; D is ambiguous. This CDR3 is CASRGVNYNSPLHF. CDR3 sequence (DNA): TGTGCCAGCAGGGGAGTCAACTATAATTCACCCCTCCACTTT.